A single sample is the source of the 17 T cell receptor beta chains below, sequenced in a study of blood T cell repertoires in COVID-19. Some clones are missing from TCRdb's copy, which holds only in-frame ones; the method was immunoSEQ multiplex PCR. The repertoire holds more than 300,000 clones, with about 88% as singletons. Sequenced: peripheral blood. The receptors were gathered from a woman aged 70-85 years with COVID-19, enrolled during active disease.

This clone was seen a single time. The rearrangement joins TRBV7-3 to TRBJ2-2; 16 bases are a match to TRBD2. This CDR3 has 18 residues. Germline V lookup: CDR1 SGHTA, CDR2 FQGTGA. The V segment lost 5 bases and the J segment 3 bases; nucleotides outside the gene matches: 6. The CDR3 DNA reads as TGTGCCAGCAGCCCGGGACTAGCGGGGGGGCTGGACACCGGGGAGCTGTTTTTT. Translation: CASSPGLAGGLDTGELFF. Variable domain in full (rest from reference TRBV7-3 and TRBJ2-2): GAGVSQTPSNKVTEKGKYVELRCDPISGHTALYWYRQSLGQGPEFLIYFQGTGAADDSGLPNDRFFAVRPEGSVSTLKIQRTERGDSAVYLCASSPGLAGGLDTGELFFGEGSRLTVL.

The V call is TRBV4-1, the J call TRBJ2-2, with D tentatively TRBD1 (5 bases). Germline V gene lookup returns CDR1 MGHRA and CDR2 YSYEKL. Between the trimmed V and J ends, which lost 1 base and 3 bases, there was a span of 9 bases. This CDR3 is 15 amino acids long. CDR3 amino acids: CASSQVDRDTGELFF. CDR3 DNA: TGCGCCAGCAGCCAAGTTGACAGAGACACCGGGGAGCTGTTTTTT.

This CDR3 reads CASSREVGTGELFF. The DNA of the CDR3 is TGCGCCAGCAGCCGGGAGGTCGGCACCGGGGAGCTGTTTTTT. This rearrangement joins TRBV5-1 to TRBJ2-2; 7 bases line up with TRBD2. In germline, CDR1 is SGHRS, CDR2 YFSETQ. The CDR3 is made up of 14 amino acids. With V trimmed by 4 bases and J by 4 bases, 4 bases remained unmatched.

This chain links TRBV7-7 with TRBJ2-2, with D unclear. The CDR3 length is 12 residues. The V end lost 5 bases, the J end lost 5 bases, and 6 bases lay between the germline ends. CDR1 is SSHAT, CDR2 FNYEAQ, per germline (reference sequence). This CDR3 is CASSPSTGELFF. CDR3 DNA sequence: TGTGCCAGCAGCCCTTCTACCGGGGAGCTGTTTTTT.

The chain employs TRBV5-4 and TRBJ1-1; D perhaps matches TRBD1 (5 bases). This CDR3 comprises 14 residues. V shed 4 bases and J shed 0 bases, with 10 bases lying between them. In germline, CDR1 is SGHNT, CDR2 YYREEE (reference sequence). CDR3 bases: TGTGCCAGCAGCCGACAGACCCTGAACACTGAAGCTTTCTTT. It specifies CASSRQTLNTEAFF. The full variable domain, in which reference TRBV5-4 and TRBJ1-1 provide the parts outside the CDR3, is ETGVTQSPTHLIKTRGQQVTLRCSSQSGHNTVSWYQQALGQGPQFIFQYYREEENGRGNFPPRFSGLQFPNYSSELNVNALELDDSALYLCASSRQTLNTEAFFGQGTRLTVV.

The chain has TRBV9 and TRBJ2-5; 9 positions match TRBD1. The J segment lost 4 bases and the V segment lost 4 bases, leaving 11 bases of the junction unmatched. This CDR3 contains 16 residues. Per germline, CDR1 SGDLS and CDR2 YYNGEE. The DNA for the CDR3 is TGTGCCAGCAGCCCGACCGGGACAGGGAGCGGAGAGACCCAGTACTTC. Translation gives CASSPTGTGSGETQYF.

In its sample, this clone was seen a few times. This chain links TRBV3-1 (or the pseudogene TRBV3-2) with TRBJ2-7, with 7 bases fitting TRBD2. Trimming removed 4 bases from V and 2 bases from J; junction bases left unmatched: 14. The CDR3 is made up of 17 amino acids. Germline V gene sequence: CDR1 LGHDT, CDR2 YNNKEL (reference sequence). The CDR3 DNA reads TGTGCCAGCAGCCGAGGGAGAGCGGGGAGGTTTCCCTACGAGCAGTACTTC. The encoded protein is CASSRGRAGRFPYEQYF.

The chain carries TRBV6-5 and TRBJ1-5, with D unclear. The CDR3 totals 13 residues. V was cut by 4 bases and J by 5 bases, with 9 bases left in between. Germline assignment: CDR1 MNHEY and CDR2 SVGAGI. CDR3 DNA sequence: TGTGCCAGCAGTTTTAATGCGGATCAGCCCCAGCATTTT. It specifies CASSFNADQPQHF.

The chain uses TRBV5-1 and TRBJ2-1, with a tentative D call TRBD2 (5 bases). There are 13 residues in the CDR3. Germline lookup yields CDR1 SGHRS and CDR2 YFSETQ. V was clipped by 2 bases and J by 7 bases, with 10 bases between them. The CDR3 DNA reads as TGCGCCAGCAGCTTAGCGGCTAGGAATGAGCAGTTCTTC. Protein: CASSLAARNEQFF.

The chain has TRBV7-2 and TRBJ1-3, with D maybe TRBD1 (6 bases). Between the trimmed V and J ends, which lost 0 bases and 3 bases, there was a span of 9 bases. This CDR3 has 15 residues. From germline, CDR1 is SGHTA and CDR2 FQGNSA. In DNA form, the CDR3 reads TGTGCCAGCAGCTTAGCGCGGGGGCATGGAAACACCATATATTTT. This translates into CASSLARGHGNTIYF.

The chain couples TRBV6-1 to TRBJ2-5; the D gene is possibly TRBD1 (5 bases). This CDR3 spans 13 amino acids. Per germline, CDR1 MNHNS and CDR2 SASEGT. Trimming removed 0 bases from V and 7 bases from J, with 9 bases in between. The CDR3 region is CASSEAGAVTQYF. The CDR3 coding sequence is TGTGCCAGCAGTGAAGCAGGGGCGGTGACCCAGTACTTC.

The chain couples TRBV4-1 to TRBJ1-5; 9 bases agree with TRBD1. Germline V gene data show CDR1 as MGHRA and CDR2 as YSYEKL. V shed 4 bases and J 4 bases; nucleotides not matched to a gene: 5. The CDR3 extends over 15 amino acids. CDR3 in DNA: TGCGCCAGCAGCCGTACAGGGGGCGGGAATCAGCCCCAGCATTTT. Translating it yields CASSRTGGGNQPQHF.

The rearrangement joins TRBV9 to TRBJ2-5, with 10 nucleotides matching TRBD2. CDR1 is SGDLS and CDR2 is YYNGEE in the germline V gene. The CDR3 covers 16 residues. The V and J ends lost 1 base and 5 bases, in that order; junction bases with no gene match: 8. The CDR3 DNA reads TGTGCCAGCAGCGTAACTAGCGGGGCGTCGTTCGAGACCCAGTACTTC. Amino acid sequence: CASSVTSGASFETQYF. The full variable domain, rest sourced from reference TRBV9 and TRBJ2-5, is DSGVTQTPKHLITATGQRVTLRCSPRSGDLSVYWYQQSLDQGLQFLIQYYNGEERAKGNILERFSAQQFPDLHSELNLSSLELGDSALYFCASSVTSGASFETQYFGPGTRLLVL.

V is TRBV9 and J is TRBJ2-1; 7 nucleotides line up with TRBD1. The CDR3 loop spans 17 amino acids. Germline values: CDR1 SGDLS, CDR2 YYNGEE. The junction had 10 bases not matched to a gene; V was cut back by 0 bases and J by 4 bases. As DNA, the CDR3 is TGTGCCAGCAGCGTAGTGATCAAGGGGGCGCGATACAATGAGCAGTTCTTC. Translating it yields CASSVVIKGARYNEQFF.

The chain has TRBV5-1 and TRBJ2-5, with 11 bases lining up with TRBD2. This CDR3 has 17 amino acids. Germline V lookup: CDR1 SGHRS, CDR2 YFSETQ. The ends lost 4 bases at V and 2 bases at J; junction bases unmatched: 10. The CDR3, as DNA: TGCGCCAGCAGCCCCACCCCTAGCGGGGGGCTTCAAGAGACCCAGTACTTC. Amino acid sequence: CASSPTPSGGLQETQYF.

The CDR3 DNA sequence: TGTGCCATCCGTCCGGCTAGCGGGGAGATACTGAGCACAGATACGCAGTATTTT. This codes for CAIRPASGEILSTDTQYF. J is TRBJ2-3 and V is TRBV10-3; TRBD2 aligns across 9 bases. There are 18 residues in the CDR3. Germline CDR1 and CDR2: ENHRY and SYGVKD. Unmatched junction bases numbered 15, after V lost 8 bases and J lost 0 bases.

The V call is TRBV28, the J call TRBJ1-3; 8 positions match TRBD1. CDR1 and CDR2 (germline): MDHEN, SYDVKM. V lost 8 bases and J lost 8; bases outside the gene matches: 14. The CDR3 totals 15 residues. This CDR3 is CASYPAGQGKDTIYF. The CDR3 DNA reads as TGTGCCAGCTACCCGGCAGGACAGGGCAAAGACACCATATATTTT.